This TCR beta chain was documented in a study of T cell responses to AZD1222 COVID-19 vaccine. The table came from immunoSEQ multiplex PCR; TCRdb's copy has only in-frame clones and leaves some out. The table has about 120,000 clones, 92% seen once. This CDR3 has 15 amino acids. V was trimmed by 4 bases and J by 4 bases, leaving 11 bases between them. Germline-derived CDR1 and CDR2 are MNHEY and SVGAGI. Notes on the study in general: Researchers took repertoire samples only after the peak T cell response had come.

This clone appeared a single time. Its antigen is unidentified. This sequence joins TRBV6-5 and TRBJ1-6; D possibly corresponds to TRBD1 (6 bases). The specimen comprised peripheral blood, sampled on day 0 of AZD1222 vaccination. The sequence came from an adult in good health. CDR3 coding DNA: TGTGCCAGCAGTTCGACAGGCGGTTATAATTCACCCCTCCACTTT. Translated, it gives CASSSTGGYNSPLHF.